The 32 T cell receptor beta chains presented below share a single source sample, sequenced in a study of beta chain features in type 1 diabetes. Of the isolated RNA, all was reverse transcribed, and so the sequenced material was expressed TCRB transcripts. The repertoire was sequenced with immunoSEQ multiplex PCR; TCRdb's copy has only in-frame clones and lacks some. There are under 450,000 clones in the sample; about 15% occur only once, and about 0.019% lies in the top ten. Sequenced material: naive CD4+ T cells from blood. The receptors shown here come from a woman aged 18-35 years in good health.

The chain employs TRBV9 and TRBJ2-3; 11 nucleotides align to TRBD2. Looked up from germline, CDR1 is SGDLS and CDR2 is YYNGEE. CDR3 length: 16 amino acids. The trim removed 5 bases at V and 4 bases at J, leaving 9 bases unmatched. The CDR3 loop reads CASRSSLAGGADTQYF. As DNA, the CDR3 is TGTGCCAGCAGATCAAGCCTAGCGGGAGGAGCAGATACGCAGTATTTT.

This chain connects TRBV7-2 to TRBJ2-3; D is undetermined. V shed 8 bases and J shed 0 bases, with 12 bases lying between them. The germline gives CDR1 SGHTA, CDR2 FQGNSA. The CDR3 sequence is 14 residues long. The CDR3 bases are TGTGCCAGCGGCCCCGGGTTTAGCACAGATACGCAGTATTTT. As protein: CASGPGFSTDTQYF.

The V gene is TRBV5-1, the J gene TRBJ1-1; 8 nucleotides agree with TRBD1. Germline V lookup: CDR1 SGHRS, CDR2 YFSETQ. The trim removed 4 bases at V and 1 base at J, leaving 3 bases unmatched. The CDR3 runs 14 residues. The CDR3 loop is CASSEGQANTEAFF. In DNA form, the CDR3 reads TGCGCCAGCAGCGAGGGACAGGCGAACACTGAAGCTTTCTTT.

The J gene is TRBJ1-1, the V gene TRBV7-2, with 7 positions matching TRBD1. Germline V gene data show CDR1 as SGHTA and CDR2 as FQGNSA. The junction had 5 bases not matched to a gene; V was cut back by 5 bases and J by 2 bases. CDR3 length equals 14 residues. The CDR3 spells CASSARQGNTEAFF. CDR3 DNA: TGTGCCAGCAGCGCAAGACAGGGAAACACTGAAGCTTTCTTT. Drawing the rest from reference TRBV7-2 and TRBJ1-1, the complete variable domain is GAGVSQSPSNKVTEKGKDVELRCDPISGHTALYWYRQSLGQGLEFLIYFQGNSAPDKSGLPSDRFSAERTGGSVSTLTIQRTQQEDSAVYLCASSARQGNTEAFFGQGTRLTVV.

This clone has a handful of counts. This sequence joins TRBV4-2 and TRBJ2-2; D is ambiguous. The germline V gene encodes CDR1 LGHNA and CDR2 YNFKEQ. The ends were cut back, 0 bases at V and 6 bases at J, with 11 bases in the middle. The CDR3 length is 15 residues. In nucleotides, the CDR3 is TGTGCCAGCAGCCAAGATTGGCCCCCCTCCGGGGAGCTGTTTTTT. Its translation is CASSQDWPPSGELFF.

CDR3 nucleotide sequence: TGCGCCAGCAGCCAAGTAGGACTAGCAAAAGAGACCCAGTACTTC. It translates to CASSQVGLAKETQYF. V and J are TRBV4-1 and TRBJ2-5, with 8 bases aligning to TRBD2. Germline V gene data show CDR1 as MGHRA and CDR2 as YSYEKL. This CDR3 spans 15 amino acids. The V gene end was trimmed by 1 base and the J gene end by 3 bases; junction bases not matched to a gene: 4.

The V call is TRBV11-2, the J call TRBJ2-2, with 11 bases aligning to TRBD2. This CDR3 spans 17 amino acids. From germline, CDR1 is SGHAT and CDR2 FQNNGV. V was pared by 4 bases and J by 4 bases, with 8 bases of the junction left unmatched. The CDR3 DNA reads as TGTGCCAGCAGCTCCCCCATAGCGGGAGGGGGCACCGGGGAGCTGTTTTTT. The encoded protein is CASSSPIAGGGTGELFF.

The rearrangement links TRBV9 to TRBJ2-7; D might be TRBD1 (6 bases). The CDR3 spans 14 residues. CDR1 and CDR2 from the germline V gene are SGDLS and YYNGEE. V lost 4 bases, J lost 1 base, and 12 bases lay in between. This chain's CDR3 is CASSPTGRSYEQYF. CDR3 coding DNA: TGTGCCAGCAGCCCCACAGGGCGGTCCTACGAGCAGTACTTC.

This clone has a handful of counts. The rearrangement links TRBV4-2 to TRBJ2-1, with D tentatively TRBD1 (6 bases). Trimming stripped 2 bases from V and 14 bases from J, with 19 bases between. The CDR3 sequence is 14 residues long. Germline V lookup: CDR1 LGHNA, CDR2 YNFKEQ. The CDR3 DNA follows: TGTGCCAGCAGCCAAATGTATCCCAACAGGGCCGAGTTCTTC. Translating it yields CASSQMYPNRAEFF.

The chain couples TRBV7-3 to TRBJ2-3, with D unresolved. The ends were cut back, 3 bases at V and 1 base at J, with 14 bases in the middle. The CDR3 runs to 16 residues. Germline V gene lookup returns CDR1 SGHTA and CDR2 FQGTGA. CDR3 in DNA: TGTGCCAGCAGCTTGGGTGGTAACAGAGGCACAGATACGCAGTATTTT. This encodes CASSLGGNRGTDTQYF.

The chain uses TRBV5-1 and TRBJ1-2, with D unclear. The CDR3 runs to 13 residues. Germline CDR1 reads SGHRS; CDR2 reads YFSETQ. Trimming took off 6 bases at V and 5 bases at J, with 14 bases between the two ends. In DNA form, the CDR3 reads TGCGCCAGCAAGCGGGAAACGGCATATGGCTACACCTTC. Residues: CASKRETAYGYTF.

The chain links TRBV5-1 to TRBJ1-1; a weak D match, TRBD1 (5 bases). CDR1 and CDR2 from the germline V gene are SGHRS and YFSETQ. V lost 4 bases, J lost 4 bases, and 20 bases lay in between. The CDR3 consists of 16 residues. This CDR3 reads CASSPGGDGSFTEAFF. The CDR3 DNA is TGCGCCAGCAGCCCCGGGGGGGACGGATCCTTCACTGAAGCTTTCTTT. Using reference TRBV5-1 and TRBJ1-1 for the parts outside the CDR3, the full variable domain is KAGVTQTPRYLIKTRGQQVTLSCSPISGHRSVSWYQQTPGQGLQFLFEYFSETQRNKGNFPGRFSGRQFSNSRSEMNVSTLELGDSALYLCASSPGGDGSFTEAFFGQGTRLTVV.

This chain joins TRBV6-5 and TRBJ2-5, with 13 bases identical to TRBD2. V lost 5 bases, J lost 4 bases, and 4 bases stayed unmatched. The CDR3 totals 15 residues. Germline CDR1 reads MNHEY; CDR2 reads SVGAGI. The CDR3 DNA reads TGTGCCAGCAGTGGGGGACTAGCGGGGAGAGAGACCCAGTACTTC. Translation gives CASSGGLAGRETQYF.

J is TRBJ2-5 and V is TRBV9; no clear D. V lost 2 bases, J lost 1 base, and 6 bases lay in between. Germline V CDR1 and CDR2: SGDLS, YYNGEE. This CDR3 has 13 residues. CDR3 sequence: CASSVSFQETQYF. The CDR3 DNA is TGTGCCAGCAGCGTCTCCTTCCAAGAGACCCAGTACTTC.

This clone appeared a few times. This chain links TRBV7-9 with TRBJ2-6; 9 nucleotides match TRBD2. J was trimmed by 3 bases and V by 5 bases; bases with no gene match: 8. Germline loops: CDR1 SEHNR, CDR2 FQNEAQ (reference sequence). This CDR3 has 17 amino acids. DNA for the CDR3: TGTGCCAGCAGCCCAGGGGCGGGAGGGGATGGGGCCAACGTCCTGACTTTC. It specifies CASSPGAGGDGANVLTF.

In its sample, this clone was seen a few times. The J gene is TRBJ2-7, the V gene TRBV18, with D possibly TRBD1 on 5 matching bases. Germline V gene data show CDR1 as KGHSH and CDR2 as LQKENI. V dropped 5 bases and J dropped 1 base, with 12 bases sitting between them. CDR3 length: 14 amino acids. The DNA for the CDR3 is TGTGCCAGCTCATACGACAGTCTTTCCTACGAGCAGTACTTC. This gives the protein CASSYDSLSYEQYF.

The genes are TRBV6-5 and TRBJ2-1, with D perhaps TRBD1 (6 bases). The CDR3 length is 11 residues. From germline, CDR1 is MNHEY and CDR2 SVGAGI. V was pared by 6 bases and J by 10 bases, with 10 bases between. This chain's CDR3 is CASSQGQEQFF. The CDR3 DNA reads TGTGCCAGCAGCCAAGGACAGGAGCAGTTCTTC.

CDR3 in amino acids: CASSQVGTGVVVFFHEQYF. The CDR3 coding sequence is TGCGCCAGCAGCCAAGTGGGTACGGGAGTAGTAGTGTTTTTCCACGAGCAGTACTTC. The rearrangement uses TRBV4-3 and TRBJ2-7; weak D call: TRBD2 (6 bases). Trimming pared 1 base from V and 5 bases from J, leaving 27 bases between. Germline CDR1 is LGHNA and CDR2 is YSLEER. This CDR3 contains 19 residues.

The gene calls are TRBV10-2 and TRBJ2-1; 9 bases align to TRBD2. The CDR3 consists of 14 residues. The trim removed 7 bases at V and 7 bases at J, leaving 8 bases unmatched. Germline values: CDR1 WSHSY, CDR2 SAAADI. CDR3 sequence: CASKVAGEVNEQFF. CDR3 sequence (DNA): TGCGCCAGCAAGGTAGCGGGAGAGGTGAATGAGCAGTTCTTC.

The chain carries TRBV7-9 and TRBJ2-1, with TRBD2 matching over 11 bases. This CDR3 comprises 17 residues. V lost 3 bases to trimming and J lost 0 bases; unmatched junction nucleotides: 4. The germline CDR1 and CDR2 sequences are SEHNR and FQNEAQ (reference sequence). The CDR3 bases are TGTGCCAGCAGCTTCGGGACTAGCGGTGCCTCCTACAATGAGCAGTTCTTC. Translation: CASSFGTSGASYNEQFF. Full variable domain (outside the CDR3, taken from reference TRBV7-9 and TRBJ2-1): DTGVSQNPRHKITKRGQNVTFRCDPISEHNRLYWYRQTLGQGPEFLTYFQNEAQLEKSRLLSDRFSAERPKGSFSTLEIQRTEQGDSAMYLCASSFGTSGASYNEQFFGPGTRLTVL.

This clone came up a few times. V and J are TRBV7-2 and TRBJ2-1; TRBD1 aligns across 7 bases. The J segment lost 6 bases and the V segment lost 5 bases, leaving 4 bases of the junction unmatched. Germline loops: CDR1 SGHTA, CDR2 FQGNSA. This CDR3 has 13 residues. The CDR3 sequence: CASSPDRVNEQFF. CDR3 DNA: TGTGCCAGCAGCCCCGACAGGGTCAATGAGCAGTTCTTC.

Only a few counts were recorded for this clone. The chain joins TRBV2 to TRBJ2-7, with D maybe TRBD2 (5 bases). This CDR3 spans 11 amino acids. Looked up from germline, CDR1 is SNHLY and CDR2 is FYNNEI. V lost 3 bases to trimming and J lost 6 bases, with 6 bases between them. The CDR3 reads CASSDRGEQYF. CDR3 in DNA: TGTGCCAGCAGTGATCGGGGCGAGCAGTACTTC.

This clone has just a few counts. This chain uses TRBV5-1 with TRBJ2-3; TRBD2 matches at 8 bases. The CDR3 consists of 16 residues. Trimming took 1 base from V and 4 from J; bases not matched to a gene: 8. Germline CDR1 reads SGHRS; CDR2 reads YFSETQ. This chain's CDR3 is CASSLLAGGGADTQYF. In DNA form, the CDR3 reads TGCGCCAGCAGCTTGCTTGCGGGAGGAGGGGCAGATACGCAGTATTTT.

V is TRBV6-5 and J is TRBJ1-2; D is uncertain. The CDR3 runs to 14 residues. The V end was cut by 2 bases, the J end by 3 bases, with 10 bases between. Germline assignment: CDR1 MNHEY and CDR2 SVGAGI. The CDR3 reads CASSYGGMDYGYTF. CDR3 bases: TGTGCCAGCAGTTACGGCGGGATGGACTATGGCTACACCTTC.

The J gene is TRBJ2-1, the V gene TRBV9; D may be TRBD2 (5 bases). The CDR3 has 15 amino acids. The germline V gene encodes CDR1 SGDLS and CDR2 YYNGEE. V was pared by 0 bases and J by 2 bases, with 9 bases between. CDR3 sequence reads: CASSVAGFPYNEQFF. CDR3 nucleotides: TGTGCCAGCAGCGTAGCGGGGTTCCCCTACAATGAGCAGTTCTTC.

The gene calls are TRBV11-2 and TRBJ2-7, with D perhaps TRBD1 (5 bases). This CDR3 region has 12 residues. V was shortened by 3 bases and J by 4 bases, with 7 bases between the two germline ends. CDR1 and CDR2 from the germline V gene are SGHAT and FQNNGV. CDR3 protein: CASSFQGYEQYF. As DNA, the CDR3 is TGTGCCAGCAGCTTTCAGGGTTACGAGCAGTACTTC.

This clone was seen a handful of times. The chain has TRBV4-3 and TRBJ2-1, with TRBD2 matching 9 bases. The CDR3 length is 17 residues. From germline, CDR1 is LGHNA and CDR2 YSLEER. V lost 0 bases, J lost 7 bases, and 10 bases stayed unmatched. The CDR3 loop is CASSQDLGGRAANEQFF. The CDR3 DNA sequence: TGCGCCAGCAGCCAAGATCTTGGCGGGAGGGCCGCAAATGAGCAGTTCTTC.

This clone was seen only once. The J gene is TRBJ2-7, the V gene TRBV19; TRBD2 matches 9 bases. The CDR3 contains 13 residues. V was clipped by 11 bases and J by 7 bases; unmatched bases: 12. Germline CDR1 is LNHDA and CDR2 is SQIVND (reference sequence). CDR3 DNA sequence: TGTGCCTGCCGGCGGCGGGAGGGTGAAGAGCAGTACTTC. This sequence encodes CACRRREGEEQYF.

This clone has more than one count but fewer than ten. V usage is TRBV19 and J usage is TRBJ2-2, with 12 bases lining up with TRBD2. This CDR3 region has 15 residues. V trimming: 4 bases; J trimming: 5 bases; junction bases outside the gene matches: 2. Germline V gene sequence: CDR1 LNHDA, CDR2 SQIVND (reference sequence). CDR3 nucleotide sequence: TGTGCCAGTAGTAGGCTAGCGGGAGGGACCGGGGAGCTGTTTTTT. Encoded protein: CASSRLAGGTGELFF.

This chain joins TRBV13 and TRBJ2-3, with TRBD1 as a possible D gene (8 bases). This CDR3 has 16 residues. Germline V lookup: CDR1 PRHDT, CDR2 FYEKMQ (reference sequence). Trimming shortened V by 3 bases and J by 2 bases, and 15 bases separated the two germline ends. Here the CDR3 reads CASSFQGAGVTDTQYF. CDR3 bases: TGTGCCAGCAGCTTCCAGGGGGCGGGGGTCACAGATACGCAGTATTTT. Using reference TRBV13 and TRBJ2-3 for the parts outside the CDR3, the full variable domain is AAGVIQSPRHLIKEKRETATLKCYPIPRHDTVYWYQQGPGQDPQFLISFYEKMQSDKGSIPDRFSAQQFSDYHSELNMSSLELGDSALYFCASSFQGAGVTDTQYFGPGTRLTVL.

The gene calls are TRBV19 and TRBJ2-1, with 7 nucleotides matching TRBD2. This CDR3 is built from 14 residues. CDR1 and CDR2 (germline): LNHDA, SQIVND (reference sequence). V lost 5 bases to trimming and J lost 5 bases; unmatched junction nucleotides: 6. This chain's CDR3 is CASSSGTIDNEQFF. CDR3 nucleotide sequence: TGTGCCAGTAGTTCCGGGACTATCGACAATGAGCAGTTCTTC.

The rearrangement uses TRBV5-1 and TRBJ2-7; no definite D call. V was cut by 3 bases and J by 3 bases, with 4 bases left in between. The germline V gene encodes CDR1 SGHRS and CDR2 YFSETQ. The CDR3 loop spans 11 amino acids. The CDR3 is CASSSGYEQYF. The CDR3 nucleotides are TGCGCCAGCAGCTCCGGCTACGAGCAGTACTTC.